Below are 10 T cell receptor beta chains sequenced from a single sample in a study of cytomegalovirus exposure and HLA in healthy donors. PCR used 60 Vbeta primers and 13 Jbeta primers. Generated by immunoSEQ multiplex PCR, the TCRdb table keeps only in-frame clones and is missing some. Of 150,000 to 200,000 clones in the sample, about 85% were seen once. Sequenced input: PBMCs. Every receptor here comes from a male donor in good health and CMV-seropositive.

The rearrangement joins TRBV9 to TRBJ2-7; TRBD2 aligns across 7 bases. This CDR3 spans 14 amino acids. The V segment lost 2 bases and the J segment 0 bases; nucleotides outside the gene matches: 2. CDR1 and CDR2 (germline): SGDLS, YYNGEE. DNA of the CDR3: TGTGCCAGCAGCGTTAGCGGGTACTCCTACGAGCAGTACTTC. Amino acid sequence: CASSVSGYSYEQYF.

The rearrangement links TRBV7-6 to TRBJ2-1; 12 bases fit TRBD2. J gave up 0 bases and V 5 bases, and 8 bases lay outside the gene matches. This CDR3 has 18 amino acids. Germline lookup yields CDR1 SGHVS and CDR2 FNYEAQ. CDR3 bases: TGTGCCAGCAGCCTTGGACTAGCGGGGCCAAGCTCCTACAATGAGCAGTTCTTC. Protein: CASSLGLAGPSSYNEQFF.

CDR3 DNA sequence: TGTGCCAGCAGTGATGACAGGTCTGGTAATGAGCAGTTCTTC. It translates to CASSDDRSGNEQFF. The V and J genes are TRBV2 and TRBJ2-1; weak D call: TRBD1 (6 bases). Trimming removed 3 bases at V and 7 bases at J, with 13 bases between. Germline values: CDR1 SNHLY, CDR2 FYNNEI. This CDR3 has 14 residues.

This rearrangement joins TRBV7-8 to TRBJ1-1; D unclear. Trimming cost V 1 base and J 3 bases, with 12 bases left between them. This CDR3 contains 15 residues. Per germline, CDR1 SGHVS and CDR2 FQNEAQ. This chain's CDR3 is CASSLGGGIYTEAFF. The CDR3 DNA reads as TGTGCCAGCAGCTTAGGAGGAGGAATATACACTGAAGCTTTCTTT.

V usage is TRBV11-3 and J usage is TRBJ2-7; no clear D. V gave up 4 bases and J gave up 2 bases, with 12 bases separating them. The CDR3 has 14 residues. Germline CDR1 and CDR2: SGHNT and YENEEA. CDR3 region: CASSSSHPPYEQYF. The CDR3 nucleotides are TGTGCCAGCAGCTCCAGTCATCCCCCCTACGAGCAGTACTTC.

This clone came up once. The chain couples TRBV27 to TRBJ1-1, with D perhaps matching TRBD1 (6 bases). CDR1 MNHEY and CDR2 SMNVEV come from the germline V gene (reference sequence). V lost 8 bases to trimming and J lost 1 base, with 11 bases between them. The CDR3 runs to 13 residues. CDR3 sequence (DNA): TGTGCCAGCGGCTTAGGGGGGAACACTGAAGCTTTCTTT. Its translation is CASGLGGNTEAFF.

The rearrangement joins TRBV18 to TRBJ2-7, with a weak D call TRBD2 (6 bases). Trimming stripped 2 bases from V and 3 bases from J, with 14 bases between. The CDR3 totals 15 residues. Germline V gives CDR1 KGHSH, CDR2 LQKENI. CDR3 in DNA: TGTGCCAGCTCACCATCACGGGGGACTTACTACGAGCAGTACTTC. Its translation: CASSPSRGTYYEQYF.

The DNA for the CDR3 is TGTGCCAGCACCGGCGGGGGCCCAGCGGGAGGGCCCAGGTCCTACAATGAGCAGTTCTTC. It is translated as CASTGGGPAGGPRSYNEQFF. This rearrangement joins TRBV7-6 to TRBJ2-1, with 10 bases fitting TRBD2. CDR1 SGHVS and CDR2 FNYEAQ come from the germline V gene. V lost 7 bases to trimming and J lost 1 base; unmatched junction nucleotides: 19. The CDR3 is 20 amino acids.

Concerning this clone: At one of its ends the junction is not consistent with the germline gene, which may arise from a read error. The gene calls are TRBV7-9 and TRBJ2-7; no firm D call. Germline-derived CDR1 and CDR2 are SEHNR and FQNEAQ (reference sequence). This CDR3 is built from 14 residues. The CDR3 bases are TGTTCCAGCAGCTTACCTACCTCGAGCTACGAGCAGTACTTC. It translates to CSSSLPTSSYEQYF.

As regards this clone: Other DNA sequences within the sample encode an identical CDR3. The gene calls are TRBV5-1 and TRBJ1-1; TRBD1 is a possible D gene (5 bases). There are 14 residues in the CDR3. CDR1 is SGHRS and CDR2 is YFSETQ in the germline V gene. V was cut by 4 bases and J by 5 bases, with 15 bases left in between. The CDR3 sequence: CASSLRGAETEAFF. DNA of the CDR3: TGCGCCAGCAGCCTCCGCGGGGCCGAGACTGAAGCTTTCTTT.